This T cell receptor (beta chain) was found in a study of blood T cell repertoires in COVID-19. Study in general: COVID-19 samples, acute and convalescent, were from the United States, Italy and Spain.

Each participant's cohort was designated according to participant-reported clinical history. This table comes from immunoSEQ multiplex PCR, and its TCRdb copy is limited to in-frame clones, with some not included. The sample has 200,000 to 250,000 clones, roughly 85% seen once. This clonotype was sampled from a woman aged 45-65 years who had been exposed to COVID-19. Sequencing was performed on PBMCs or T cells enriched from blood (not recorded which).

DNA for the CDR3: TGTGCCAGCAGCGAAACTAGCGGGGGGCCCTACGAGCAGTACTTC. Its protein is CASSETSGGPYEQYF. V and J are TRBV9 and TRBJ2-7; 12 bases map to TRBD2. This CDR3 is 15 amino acids long. V was pared by 3 bases and J by 2 bases, with 3 bases of the junction left unmatched. CDR1 is SGDLS and CDR2 is YYNGEE in the germline V gene.